One and the same sample provided the 22 T cell receptor beta chains below, sequenced in a study of cytomegalovirus exposure and HLA in healthy donors. PCR involved 60 Vbeta and 13 Jbeta primers. Assay used: immunoSEQ multiplex PCR; TCRdb lists only in-frame clones, some missing. Among approximately 110,000 clones listed, roughly 67% were seen once. Source material: PBMCs. All receptors come from a man younger than 35 in good health and CMV-seropositive.

The CDR3 sequence is CASSPGQENSPLHF. DNA of the CDR3: TGTGCCAGCTCACCCGGACAGGAAAATTCACCCCTCCACTTT. The chain recombines TRBV18 with TRBJ1-6; 7 bases match TRBD1. The CDR3 loop spans 14 amino acids. Germline values: CDR1 KGHSH, CDR2 LQKENI. The V and J ends lost 3 bases and 7 bases, in that order; junction bases with no gene match: 3.

This clone has only one observation. The gene calls are TRBV19 and TRBJ1-6; TRBD1 aligns across 8 bases. Per germline, CDR1 LNHDA and CDR2 SQIVND (reference sequence). V dropped 5 bases and J dropped 7; count of bases not matched to a gene: 4. This CDR3 is built from 14 residues. CDR3 protein: CASSPWDRNSPLHF. The CDR3 bases are TGTGCCAGTAGTCCGTGGGACAGGAATTCACCCCTCCACTTT.

This clone was picked up a small number of times. The same CDR3 also results from other DNA sequences found in this sample. The chain joins TRBV6-4 to TRBJ2-3; 11 bases map to TRBD2. The CDR3 runs to 15 residues. J was trimmed by 4 bases and V by 0 bases; bases with no gene match: 0. CDR1 is MRHNA, CDR2 SNTAGT, per germline. The CDR3 nucleotides read TGTGCCAGCAGTGACTCTAGCGGGGGGGCAGATACGCAGTATTTT. Its protein product is CASSDSSGGADTQYF.

The rearrangement joins TRBV6-5 to TRBJ2-2; 7 bases match TRBD1. The germline V gene has CDR1 MNHEY and CDR2 SVGAGI. The CDR3 is 15 residues long. V was pared by 4 bases and J by 4 bases, with 6 bases of the junction left unmatched. The CDR3 sequence is CASSLTGFGTGELFF. CDR3 nucleotides: TGTGCCAGCAGTTTGACAGGGTTTGGCACCGGGGAGCTGTTTTTT.

This sequence joins TRBV7-9 and TRBJ2-4; TRBD1 might be the D (6 bases). This CDR3 is 14 amino acids long. V shed 5 bases and J shed 0 bases, with 8 bases lying between them. From germline, CDR1 is SEHNR and CDR2 FQNEAQ (reference sequence). In DNA, the CDR3 is TGTGCCAGCAGCCCGACAGGAGCCAAAAACATTCAGTACTTC. Protein sequence: CASSPTGAKNIQYF.

This clone has more than one count but fewer than ten. V usage is TRBV4-1 and J usage is TRBJ1-1, with D perhaps TRBD1 (6 bases). CDR1 and CDR2 from the germline V gene are MGHRA and YSYEKL. Trimming cost V 1 base and J 6 bases, with 12 bases left between them. The CDR3 consists of 14 residues. The CDR3 sequence is CASSQVGTQAEAFF. The CDR3 DNA reads as TGCGCCAGCAGCCAAGTAGGGACACAGGCTGAAGCTTTCTTT.

The CDR3 spells CASGFSINRVENTEAFF. CDR3 DNA sequence: TGTGCTAGTGGTTTTTCGATAAACAGGGTTGAGAACACTGAAGCTTTCTTT. V is TRBV12-5 and J is TRBJ1-1; D perhaps matches TRBD1 (6 bases). CDR3 length: 17 residues. CDR1 is LGHNT and CDR2 is FRNRAP in the germline V gene. Trimming took off 3 bases at V and 1 base at J, with 18 bases between the two ends.

This clone was seen just once. The chain couples TRBV2 to TRBJ2-7; 12 nucleotides align to TRBD2. The CDR3 consists of 16 residues. Germline CDR1 reads SNHLY; CDR2 reads FYNNEI. Trimming removed 3 bases from V and 4 bases from J; junction bases left unmatched: 7. The CDR3 reads CASSEEGLAGGYEQYV. In nucleotides, the CDR3 is TGTGCCAGCAGTGAGGAAGGTCTAGCGGGGGGGTACGAGCAGTACGTC.

The chain joins TRBV11-3 to TRBJ2-7; TRBD1 aligns across 8 bases. The CDR3 is 14 residues long. Germline assignment: CDR1 SGHNT and CDR2 YENEEA. After removal of 5 bases from V and 4 bases from J, the junction contained 7 bases not matched to a gene. CDR3 residues: CASSHTGGLYEQYF. Written as DNA, the CDR3 is TGTGCCAGCAGCCATACAGGGGGTTTATACGAGCAGTACTTC.

This clone was detected only a few times. The chain combines TRBV29-1 with TRBJ1-2, with D tentatively TRBD1 (6 bases). The CDR3 length is 12 residues. Germline CDR1 reads SQVTM; CDR2 reads ANQGSEA. Trimming removed 5 bases from V and 4 bases from J, with 11 bases in between. The CDR3 protein is CSVSGHGYGYTF. CDR3 DNA: TGCAGCGTTTCGGGACACGGCTATGGCTACACCTTC.

This clone is a singleton in its sample. Here the CDR3 reads CASSIGIRGSANVLTF. The CDR3 DNA is TGTGCCAGTAGTATTGGCATTCGGGGGTCGGCCAACGTCCTGACTTTC. The chain combines TRBV19 with TRBJ2-6, with TRBD2 as a possible D gene (6 bases). CDR3 length: 16 amino acids. V shed 3 bases and J shed 6 bases, with 15 bases lying between them. The germline V gene has CDR1 LNHDA and CDR2 SQIVND (reference sequence).

The CDR3 region is CASSRRHGGGNYGYTF. The CDR3 DNA reads as TGCGCCAGCAGCCGGAGGCATGGGGGGGGTAACTATGGCTACACCTTC. V gene TRBV5-1 combines with J gene TRBJ1-2; tentatively, D is TRBD1 (5 bases). There are 16 residues in the CDR3. The V gene's germline CDR1 is SGHRS and CDR2 YFSETQ. V shed 4 bases and J shed 1 base, with 17 bases lying between them.

This sequence joins TRBV15 and TRBJ1-1; 9 bases agree with TRBD1. Trimming cost V 0 bases and J 6 bases; bases outside gene matches: 8. This CDR3 has 16 residues. The germline CDR1 and CDR2 sequences are LNHNV and YYDKDF (reference sequence). The CDR3 bases are TGTGCCACCAGCAGAGATAGCACAGGGGGCACGGCTGAAGCTTTCTTT. Its protein is CATSRDSTGGTAEAFF.

The count of this clone is one. The chain recombines TRBV5-6 with TRBJ1-1, with D maybe TRBD1 (6 bases). CDR3 length equals 12 residues. Germline CDR1 is SGHDT and CDR2 is YYEEEE. Trimming took off 3 bases at V and 8 bases at J, with 11 bases between the two ends. CDR3 sequence: CASSWGGHEAFF. The CDR3 nucleotides read TGTGCCAGCAGCTGGGGGGGACACGAAGCTTTCTTT.

V is TRBV6-5 and J is TRBJ2-7, with D uncertain. The V and J ends lost 6 bases and 0 bases respectively, with 12 bases between them. This CDR3 is 14 amino acids long. Germline CDR1 and CDR2: MNHEY and SVGAGI. Written as DNA, the CDR3 is TGTGCCAGCAGCTCCACTGAGAGCTCCTACGAGCAGTACTTC. Encoded protein: CASSSTESSYEQYF.

V is TRBV28 and J is TRBJ1-5; 9 nucleotides line up with TRBD1. Per the germline V gene, CDR1 is MDHEN and CDR2 is SYDVKM. J was trimmed by 6 bases and V by 5 bases; bases with no gene match: 5. The CDR3 has 14 residues. The DNA for the CDR3 is TGTGCCAGCAGTCTGGGACAGGGTAGTCAGCCCCAGCATTTT. Its protein is CASSLGQGSQPQHF.

The rearrangement uses TRBV2 and TRBJ2-2, with a weak D call TRBD2 (5 bases). Germline CDR1 and CDR2: SNHLY and FYNNEI. V was clipped by 9 bases and J by 6 bases, with 11 bases between them. The CDR3 runs 12 residues. Here the CDR3 DNA reads TGTGCCAGACCCCTGGACTCCGGGGAGCTGTTTTTT. This encodes CARPLDSGELFF.

This chain uses TRBV10-3 with TRBJ2-2, with D unresolved. This CDR3 is built from 13 residues. The V and J ends lost 6 bases and 0 bases respectively, with 5 bases between them. In germline, CDR1 is ENHRY, CDR2 SYGVKD. The CDR3 spells CAISATNTGELFF. The CDR3 DNA is TGTGCCATCAGCGCGACGAACACCGGGGAGCTGTTTTTT.

The gene calls are TRBV5-1 and TRBJ2-1, with 7 bases lining up with TRBD2. Germline V lookup: CDR1 SGHRS, CDR2 YFSETQ. V shed 0 bases, J shed 3 bases, and the junction held 9 bases outside the gene matches. CDR3 length: 17 residues. CDR3 nucleotides: TGCGCCAGCAGCTTGGTTGTTAGGGGCGGGGGCTACAATGAGCAGTTCTTC. The encoded protein is CASSLVVRGGGYNEQFF.

This clone occurred a few times. V gene TRBV7-6 combines with J gene TRBJ1-2, with unresolved D. Per germline, CDR1 SGHVS and CDR2 FNYEAQ. V was pared by 1 base and J by 1 base, with 7 bases between. The CDR3 has 14 residues. The CDR3 DNA is TGTGCCAGCAGCTTAGTGCACAGTAACTATGGCTACACCTTC. Amino acid sequence: CASSLVHSNYGYTF. Filled out from reference TRBV7-6 and TRBJ1-2, the complete variable domain reads GAGVSQSPRYKVTKRGQDVALRCDPISGHVSLYWYRQALGQGPEFLTYFNYEAQQDKSGLPNDRFSAERPEGSISTLTIQRTEQRDSAMYRCASSLVHSNYGYTFGSGTRLTVV.

J is TRBJ2-3 and V is TRBV2, with TRBD2 as a possible D gene (6 bases). The V gene lost 6 bases and the J gene lost 0 bases, with 13 bases spanning the gap. CDR3 length: 15 amino acids. Germline V gene data show CDR1 as SNHLY and CDR2 as FYNNEI. The CDR3 protein is CASRKGGTSTDTQYF. In DNA, the CDR3 is TGTGCCAGCAGGAAAGGTGGGACTAGCACAGATACGCAGTATTTT.

The chain links TRBV28 to TRBJ1-5; D is ambiguous. V was pared by 3 bases and J by 4 bases, with 7 bases between. Germline assignment: CDR1 MDHEN and CDR2 SYDVKM. This CDR3 is built from 13 residues. CDR3 residues: CASSFARNQPQHF. CDR3 nucleotides: TGTGCCAGCAGTTTCGCGCGGAATCAGCCCCAGCATTTT.